The 23 T cell receptor beta chains in this list originate from one sample, sequenced in a study of T cell responses to AZD1222 COVID-19 vaccine. Sequencing used immunoSEQ multiplex PCR; TCRdb keeps in-frame clones, though not all of them. The data show about 100,000 clones, 90% seen once. The sequenced sample was peripheral blood, obtained on day 0 of AZD1222 vaccination. The receptors were sampled from an adult in good health.

V gene TRBV18 combines with J gene TRBJ2-5, with D maybe TRBD1 (5 bases). The CDR3 length is 15 residues. Trimming cost V 1 base and J 2 bases, with 11 bases left between them. Germline lookup yields CDR1 KGHSH and CDR2 LQKENI. CDR3: CASSPLAGWQETQYF. The CDR3, as DNA: TGTGCCAGCTCACCACTGGCAGGGTGGCAAGAGACCCAGTACTTC.

The chain links TRBV19 to TRBJ1-3; a weak D match, TRBD1 (5 bases). Per germline, CDR1 LNHDA and CDR2 SQIVND (reference sequence). The ends were cut back, 3 bases at V and 0 bases at J, with 15 bases in the middle. The length of the CDR3 is 17 residues. The CDR3: CASSIRDRTSSGNTIYF. In DNA, the CDR3 is TGTGCCAGTAGTATTCGGGACCGGACAAGCTCTGGAAACACCATATATTTT.

The rearrangement uses TRBV18 and TRBJ1-1; a weak D match, TRBD1 (5 bases). The V and J ends lost 3 bases and 1 base respectively, with 12 bases between them. The germline V gene encodes CDR1 KGHSH and CDR2 LQKENI. The CDR3 loop spans 15 amino acids. This chain's CDR3 is CASSPFQGRNTEAFF. The CDR3 DNA follows: TGTGCCAGCTCACCCTTTCAGGGAAGGAACACTGAAGCTTTCTTT. Supplemented by reference TRBV18 and TRBJ1-1, the full variable domain reads NAGVMQNPRHLVRRRGQEARLRCSPMKGHSHVYWYRQLPEEGLKFMVYLQKENIIDESGMPKERFSAEFPKEGPSILRIQQVVRGDSAAYFCASSPFQGRNTEAFFGQGTRLTVV.

The chain employs TRBV9 and TRBJ1-6; no reliable D call. The length of the CDR3 is 12 residues. V was shortened by 6 bases and J by 14 bases, with 15 bases between the two germline ends. Germline loops: CDR1 SGDLS, CDR2 YYNGEE. The CDR3 sequence is CASTTGRGSLHF. Written as DNA, the CDR3 is TGTGCCAGCACCACGGGGAGAGGATCCCTCCACTTT. Full variable domain (rest looked up from reference TRBV9 and TRBJ1-6): DSGVTQTPKHLITATGQRVTLRCSPRSGDLSVYWYQQSLDQGLQFLIQYYNGEERAKGNILERFSAQQFPDLHSELNLSSLELGDSALYFCASTTGRGSLHFGNGTRLTVT.

On this clone itself: The same CDR3 also results from other DNA sequences found in this sample. The rearrangement uses TRBV5-1 and TRBJ1-1; D perhaps matches TRBD1 (5 bases). The length of the CDR3 is 13 residues. V dropped 4 bases and J dropped 3 bases, with 10 bases sitting between them. Germline loops: CDR1 SGHRS, CDR2 YFSETQ. The CDR3 DNA reads TGCGCCAGCAGCCGGCAGGGTGACACTGAAGCTTTCTTT. This translates into CASSRQGDTEAFF.

The chain carries TRBV7-9 and TRBJ1-6; possible D gene TRBD1, 6 bases. The CDR3 is 14 residues long. Germline loops: CDR1 SEHNR, CDR2 FQNEAQ (reference sequence). Trimming removed 5 bases from V and 12 bases from J, with 17 bases in between. This CDR3 is CASSKTGKWVPLHF. The CDR3 nucleotides read TGTGCCAGCAGCAAGACAGGCAAATGGGTACCCCTCCACTTT.

Written as DNA, the CDR3 is TGTGCCAGCAGCCGACAGGGATTCGAGACCCAGTACTTC. It specifies CASSRQGFETQYF. The genes are TRBV27 and TRBJ2-5, with TRBD1 matching 7 bases. The CDR3 is 13 residues long. Germline CDR1 MNHEY, CDR2 SMNVEV (reference sequence). V dropped 6 bases and J dropped 5; count of bases not matched to a gene: 6.

The chain joins TRBV5-4 to TRBJ2-3; D is uncertain. The germline V gene encodes CDR1 SGHNT and CDR2 YYREEE (reference sequence). CDR3 length: 14 residues. V was cut by 2 bases and J by 3 bases, with 10 bases left in between. CDR3 in amino acids: CASSFSQATDTQYF. As DNA, the CDR3 is TGTGCCAGCAGCTTCTCCCAAGCAACAGATACGCAGTATTTT.

The rearrangement uses TRBV28 and TRBJ1-5, with 8 positions matching TRBD1. The CDR3 consists of 13 residues. The V and J ends lost 9 bases and 5 bases, in that order; junction bases with no gene match: 6. CDR1 is MDHEN and CDR2 is SYDVKM in the germline V gene. CDR3 coding DNA: TGTGCCAGTGAAGGACAGGGACATCAGCCCCAGCATTTT. Translated: CASEGQGHQPQHF.

This rearrangement joins TRBV2 to TRBJ1-4; D perhaps matches TRBD1 (6 bases). Trimming took off 6 bases at V and 6 bases at J, with 11 bases between the two ends. Germline V CDR1 and CDR2: SNHLY, FYNNEI. This CDR3 contains 13 residues. CDR3 amino acids: CASSPRQDEKLFF. The CDR3 DNA is TGTGCCAGCAGCCCAAGACAGGATGAAAAACTGTTTTTT.

The chain couples TRBV5-1 to TRBJ1-3; D is ambiguous. Per the germline V gene, CDR1 is SGHRS and CDR2 is YFSETQ. This CDR3 region has 15 residues. V was pared by 4 bases and J by 0 bases, with 11 bases between. The CDR3: CASSPDPISGNTIYF. Here the CDR3 DNA reads TGCGCCAGCAGCCCGGATCCGATCTCTGGAAACACCATATATTTT.

This clone was recorded only once. The V call is TRBV6-5, the J call TRBJ1-2, with D possibly being TRBD1 (5 bases). The CDR3 runs 15 residues. V was shortened by 2 bases and J by 4 bases, with 14 bases between the two germline ends. Germline V gives CDR1 MNHEY, CDR2 SVGAGI. The chain's CDR3 is CASSYSEGRAYGYTF. The CDR3 bases are TGTGCCAGCAGTTACAGTGAGGGCAGGGCCTATGGCTACACCTTC.

The chain carries TRBV6-5 and TRBJ2-2, with unresolved D. The CDR3 length is 16 residues. Looked up from germline, CDR1 is MNHEY and CDR2 is SVGAGI. V dropped 0 bases and J dropped 0 bases, with 8 bases sitting between them. DNA of the CDR3: TGTGCCAGCAGTTACTCGGGTCCGTCGAACACCGGGGAGCTGTTTTTT. Translating gives CASSYSGPSNTGELFF.

This sequence joins TRBV18 and TRBJ1-1; D uncertain. V shed 5 bases and J shed 0 bases, with 10 bases lying between them. This CDR3 spans 14 amino acids. The germline CDR1 and CDR2 sequences are KGHSH and LQKENI. In nucleotides, the CDR3 is TGTGCCAGCTCATCCCCGGGAGTGAACACTGAAGCTTTCTTT. It encodes CASSSPGVNTEAFF. Based on the CDR3 plus reference TRBV18 and TRBJ1-1, the full variable domain is NAGVMQNPRHLVRRRGQEARLRCSPMKGHSHVYWYRQLPEEGLKFMVYLQKENIIDESGMPKERFSAEFPKEGPSILRIQQVVRGDSAAYFCASSSPGVNTEAFFGQGTRLTVV.

The J gene is TRBJ1-4, the V gene TRBV4-2; no clear D. Germline V gene lookup returns CDR1 LGHNA and CDR2 YNFKEQ. V lost 1 base and J lost 8, with 5 bases in between. The CDR3 length is 12 residues. CDR3 in amino acids: CASSQVREKLFF. The CDR3 nucleotides are TGTGCCAGCAGCCAAGTACGGGAAAAACTGTTTTTT.

This chain uses TRBV5-4 with TRBJ2-5; TRBD2 matches 8 bases. This CDR3 region has 17 residues. Germline V gene data show CDR1 as SGHNT and CDR2 as YYREEE (reference sequence). Unmatched junction bases numbered 17, after V lost 8 bases and J lost 2 bases. The CDR3 sequence is CASTKGGFSGVQETQYF. CDR3 DNA sequence: TGTGCCAGTACCAAAGGAGGTTTTAGCGGGGTACAAGAGACCCAGTACTTC.

This chain links TRBV5-1 with TRBJ1-2; 8 positions agree with TRBD1. There are 14 residues in the CDR3. The V gene's germline CDR1 is SGHRS and CDR2 YFSETQ. The ends lost 2 bases at V and 9 bases at J; junction bases unmatched: 9. The CDR3 is CASSLFQGARSYTF. DNA for the CDR3: TGCGCCAGCAGCTTATTCCAGGGGGCGCGAAGCTACACCTTC.

The V call is TRBV9, the J call TRBJ1-2; 7 bases agree with TRBD1. Germline values: CDR1 SGDLS, CDR2 YYNGEE. Trimming cost V 1 base and J 4 bases; bases outside gene matches: 13. CDR3 length equals 17 residues. The CDR3 region is CASSVPSGTARVYGYTF. As DNA, the CDR3 is TGTGCCAGCAGCGTACCTTCCGGGACAGCGAGAGTCTATGGCTACACCTTC.

Concerning this clone itself: The germline gene is not matched at one end of the junction; a read error may be the cause. The genes are TRBV3-1 (or the pseudogene TRBV3-2) and TRBJ2-5; D might be TRBD1 (5 bases). CDR1 and CDR2 (germline): LGHDT, YNNKEL (reference sequence). The CDR3 is 17 amino acids. CDR3 residues: CASSQAGEVQDAEAQYF. The CDR3 DNA follows: TGTGCCAGCAGCCAGGCTGGCGAGGTACAGGACGCAGAGGCCCAGTACTTC.

This chain links TRBV5-1 with TRBJ2-2; TRBD1 is a possible D gene (6 bases). Germline values: CDR1 SGHRS, CDR2 YFSETQ. The CDR3 sequence is 16 residues long. V was trimmed by 3 bases and J by 4 bases, leaving 16 bases between them. As DNA, the CDR3 is TGCGCCAGCAGCTCGGTAATACAGGGTCCCACCGGGGAGCTGTTTTTT. It is translated as CASSSVIQGPTGELFF.

The chain couples TRBV2 to TRBJ2-1; 10 bases align to TRBD2. V shed 6 bases, J shed 5 bases, and the junction held 7 bases outside the gene matches. Germline V CDR1 and CDR2: SNHLY, FYNNEI. This CDR3 spans 15 amino acids. This chain's CDR3 is CASSSLAGENNEQFF. CDR3 in DNA: TGTGCCAGCAGCTCCCTAGCGGGGGAAAACAATGAGCAGTTCTTC.

This clone showed up just once. This chain uses TRBV9 with TRBJ2-7; D ambiguous. The V gene's germline CDR1 is SGDLS and CDR2 YYNGEE. V lost 5 bases, J lost 4 bases, and 10 bases lay in between. The CDR3 is made up of 12 amino acids. In nucleotides, the CDR3 is TGTGCCAGCAGAGGCAGTGGATACGAGCAGTACTTC. Encoded protein: CASRGSGYEQYF.

In this sample, this clone turned up once. This sequence joins TRBV27 and TRBJ2-5; perhaps TRBD2 as D (5 bases). CDR3 length: 13 amino acids. V was clipped by 3 bases and J by 5 bases, with 10 bases between them. CDR1 is MNHEY, CDR2 SMNVEV, per germline (reference sequence). CDR3 nucleotides: TGTGCCAGCAGTTTCCTCAGCGGCGAGACCCAGTACTTC. This codes for CASSFLSGETQYF.